These 17 T cell receptor beta chains were all obtained from the same sample, sequenced in a study of blood T cell repertoires in COVID-19. Method: immunoSEQ multiplex PCR; TCRdb's copy keeps in-frame clones and lacks some. Of 45,000 to 65,000 clones detected, around nine tenths appear once; the ten largest clones hold about 3%. Source material: peripheral blood. The source of these receptors is a human donor in a cohort sampled during active COVID-19.

The chain is built from TRBV3-1 (or the pseudogene TRBV3-2) and TRBJ2-3, with 8 positions matching TRBD2. CDR1 and CDR2 from the germline V gene are LGHDT and YNNKEL (reference sequence). V gave up 6 bases and J gave up 0 bases; unmatched junction bases: 5. The CDR3 runs to 15 residues. CDR3 sequence: CASRRSGASTDTQYF. CDR3 nucleotide sequence: TGTGCCAGCAGACGTAGCGGGGCTAGCACAGATACGCAGTATTTT.

The chain joins TRBV5-4 to TRBJ1-1; D perhaps matches TRBD1 (5 bases). The germline gives CDR1 SGHNT, CDR2 YYREEE (reference sequence). The CDR3 is 13 amino acids. V was trimmed by 0 bases and J by 11 bases, leaving 14 bases between them. CDR3 DNA sequence: TGTGCCAGCAGCTTGGGTCTGGGGCCAAAGGCTTTCTTT. Translated: CASSLGLGPKAFF.

The rearrangement uses TRBV19 and TRBJ2-7; a possible D gene is TRBD1 (6 bases). V dropped 1 base and J dropped 6 bases, with 10 bases sitting between them. The germline V gene encodes CDR1 LNHDA and CDR2 SQIVND (reference sequence). The CDR3 is made up of 13 amino acids. Written as DNA, the CDR3 is TGTGCCAGTAGTATAGTGGGGGCAGGCGAGCAGTACTTC. Translating gives CASSIVGAGEQYF.

This chain links TRBV7-3 with TRBJ2-1; 12 bases map to TRBD2. Unmatched junction bases numbered 4, after V lost 4 bases and J lost 6 bases. The CDR3 runs 15 residues. Per the germline V gene, CDR1 is SGHTA and CDR2 is FQGTGA. In nucleotides, the CDR3 is TGTGCCAGCAGCTCCCGACTAGCGGGAGCCAATGAGCAGTTCTTC. Its protein product is CASSSRLAGANEQFF.

The gene calls are TRBV19 and TRBJ1-2; TRBD1 agrees at 9 bases. Germline V gene sequence: CDR1 LNHDA, CDR2 SQIVND (reference sequence). The CDR3 is 14 residues long. The ends lost 11 bases at V and 5 bases at J; junction bases unmatched: 12. The CDR3 sequence: CALRSGQGDYGYTF. The CDR3 nucleotides are TGTGCCCTCCGTTCGGGACAGGGTGATTATGGCTACACCTTC.

V is TRBV19 and J is TRBJ2-5, with 10 nucleotides matching TRBD2. The CDR3 totals 14 residues. Germline CDR1 LNHDA, CDR2 SQIVND (reference sequence). The junction had 5 bases not matched to a gene; V was cut back by 5 bases and J by 5 bases. The CDR3 here is CASSGPGLAETQYF. CDR3 nucleotide sequence: TGTGCCAGTAGTGGCCCGGGACTAGCGGAGACCCAGTACTTC. The full variable domain, rest sourced from reference TRBV19 and TRBJ2-5, is DGGITQSPKYLFRKEGQNVTLSCEQNLNHDAMYWYRQDPGQGLRLIYYSQIVNDFQKGDIAEGYSVSREKKESFPLTVTSAQKNPTAFYLCASSGPGLAETQYFGPGTRLLVL.

The chain carries TRBV9 and TRBJ1-4; D perhaps matches TRBD1 (5 bases). Trimming took 3 bases from V and 10 from J, leaving 19 bases between them. Germline V gene data show CDR1 as SGDLS and CDR2 as YYNGEE. The CDR3 is 15 residues long. CDR3 bases: TGTGCCAGCAGCGCATCGGCAGGGACTTCTGGAAAACTGTTTTTT. It specifies CASSASAGTSGKLFF.

The CDR3, as DNA: TGTGCCAGCAGCCCGGGACTAGCGGGAGGCCCTAGCTCCTACAATGAGCAGTTCTTC. Its protein is CASSPGLAGGPSSYNEQFF. The chain joins TRBV7-3 to TRBJ2-1, with TRBD2 matching 15 bases. Looked up from germline, CDR1 is SGHTA and CDR2 is FQGTGA. The CDR3 is 19 amino acids. V was clipped by 5 bases and J by 0 bases; unmatched bases: 8.

J is TRBJ1-1 and V is TRBV19, with TRBD1 identical over 7 bases. CDR3 length equals 15 residues. Germline CDR1 is LNHDA and CDR2 is SQIVND (reference sequence). V gave up 5 bases and J gave up 4 bases; unmatched junction bases: 10. As DNA, the CDR3 is TGTGCCAGTAGTTCCGGACAGGTCTGGACCACTGAAGCTTTCTTT. Translated, it gives CASSSGQVWTTEAFF.

This clone appeared once. The rearrangement joins TRBV2 to TRBJ1-2, with D uncertain. The CDR3 is made up of 13 amino acids. Germline-derived CDR1 and CDR2 are SNHLY and FYNNEI. Trimming cost V 3 bases and J 1 base, with 6 bases left between them. CDR3 in amino acids: CASSDSYNYGYTF. The DNA for the CDR3 is TGTGCCAGCAGTGACAGTTATAACTATGGCTACACCTTC. Together with reference TRBV2 and TRBJ1-2, the CDR3 gives the full variable domain: EPEVTQTPSHQVTQMGQEVILRCVPISNHLYFYWYRQILGQKVEFLVSFYNNEISEKSEIFDDQFSVERPDGSNFTLKIRSTKLEDSAMYFCASSDSYNYGYTFGSGTRLTVV.

The chain uses TRBV10-2 and TRBJ1-2; D perhaps matches TRBD1 (6 bases). Germline V gene sequence: CDR1 WSHSY, CDR2 SAAADI. The CDR3 sequence is 13 residues long. V was pared by 6 bases and J by 4 bases, with 12 bases between. This CDR3 reads CASRITGSYGYTF. CDR3 DNA: TGCGCCAGCAGGATTACAGGGAGCTATGGCTACACCTTC.

This chain connects TRBV11-2 to TRBJ2-5; D possibly corresponds to TRBD1 (6 bases). V was trimmed by 1 base and J by 5 bases, leaving 8 bases between them. The CDR3 contains 13 residues. Germline V CDR1 and CDR2: SGHAT, FQNNGV. The CDR3: CASSLVRGETQYF. CDR3 nucleotides: TGTGCCAGCAGCTTAGTCAGGGGTGAGACCCAGTACTTC.

The chain couples TRBV6-5 to TRBJ1-1; D remains ambiguous. CDR3 length: 14 amino acids. Germline CDR1 MNHEY, CDR2 SVGAGI. The V and J ends lost 0 bases and 5 bases respectively, with 10 bases between them. The CDR3 DNA is TGTGCCAGCAGTTACTCGAGGCGGGAGACTGAAGCTTTCTTT. Translation: CASSYSRRETEAFF.

The rearrangement uses TRBV19 and TRBJ2-1; TRBD2 aligns across 10 bases. The length of the CDR3 is 15 residues. J gave up 6 bases and V 6 bases, and 8 bases lay outside the gene matches. Germline V gives CDR1 LNHDA, CDR2 SQIVND (reference sequence). CDR3 sequence (DNA): TGTGCCAGTAGGGCGAGCGGGAGGGCCGGCAATGAGCAGTTCTTC. Its translation is CASRASGRAGNEQFF.

This chain's CDR3 is CASSFGLAGAYNEQFF. The CDR3 DNA reads as TGTGCCAGCAGCTTCGGACTAGCGGGAGCCTACAATGAGCAGTTCTTC. The gene calls are TRBV7-9 and TRBJ2-1; 13 bases are shared with TRBD2. The junction had 1 base not matched to a gene; V was cut back by 3 bases and J by 2 bases. Germline V gives CDR1 SEHNR, CDR2 FQNEAQ (reference sequence). CDR3 length: 16 amino acids. Supplemented by reference TRBV7-9 and TRBJ2-1, the full variable domain reads DTGVSQNPRHKITKRGQNVTFRCDPISEHNRLYWYRQTLGQGPEFLTYFQNEAQLEKSRLLSDRFSAERPKGSFSTLEIQRTEQGDSAMYLCASSFGLAGAYNEQFFGPGTRLTVL.

Here the CDR3 DNA reads TGTGCCAGCAGTTACTCAGGGGCACGCGGGAGGGGCTACACCTTC. Amino acid sequence: CASSYSGARGRGYTF. This chain links TRBV6-5 with TRBJ1-2, with a possible D match to TRBD1 (5 bases). The CDR3 runs 15 residues. With 0 bases removed from V and 8 bases from J, the gap between germline ends came to 16 bases. The germline V gene has CDR1 MNHEY and CDR2 SVGAGI.

V gene TRBV11-2 combines with J gene TRBJ1-2; D is unclear. The germline V and J ends were trimmed by 1 base and 2 bases, with 11 bases remaining between them. This CDR3 region has 15 residues. Germline V gene sequence: CDR1 SGHAT, CDR2 FQNNGV. As DNA, the CDR3 is TGTGCCAGCAGCTTAGGGGCGGGCAGGAACTATGGCTACACCTTC. Translation: CASSLGAGRNYGYTF.